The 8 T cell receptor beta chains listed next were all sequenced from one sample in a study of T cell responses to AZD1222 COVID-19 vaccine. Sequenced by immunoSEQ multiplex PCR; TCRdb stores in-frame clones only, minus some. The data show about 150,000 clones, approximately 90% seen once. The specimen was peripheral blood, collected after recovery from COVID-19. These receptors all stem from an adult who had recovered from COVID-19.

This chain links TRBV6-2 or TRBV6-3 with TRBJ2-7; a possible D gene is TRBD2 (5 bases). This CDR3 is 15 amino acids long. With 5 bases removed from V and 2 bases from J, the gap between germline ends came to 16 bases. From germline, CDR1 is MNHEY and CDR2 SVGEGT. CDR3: CASSNRAATTYEQYF. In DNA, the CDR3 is TGTGCCAGCAGTAACCGAGCGGCAACTACCTACGAGCAGTACTTC.

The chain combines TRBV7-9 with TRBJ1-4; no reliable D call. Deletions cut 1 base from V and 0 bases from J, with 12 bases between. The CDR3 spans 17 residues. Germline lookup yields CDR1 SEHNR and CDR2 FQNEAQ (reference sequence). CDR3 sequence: CASSLGQSITTNEKLFF. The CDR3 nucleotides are TGTGCCAGCAGCTTAGGGCAGTCAATAACAACTAATGAAAAACTGTTTTTT.

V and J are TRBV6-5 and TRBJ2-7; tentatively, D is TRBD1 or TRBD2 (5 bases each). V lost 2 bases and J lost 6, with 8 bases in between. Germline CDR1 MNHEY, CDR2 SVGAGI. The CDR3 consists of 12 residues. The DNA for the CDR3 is TGTGCCAGCAGTTACGAGGGGCGCGAGCAGTACTTC. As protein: CASSYEGREQYF.

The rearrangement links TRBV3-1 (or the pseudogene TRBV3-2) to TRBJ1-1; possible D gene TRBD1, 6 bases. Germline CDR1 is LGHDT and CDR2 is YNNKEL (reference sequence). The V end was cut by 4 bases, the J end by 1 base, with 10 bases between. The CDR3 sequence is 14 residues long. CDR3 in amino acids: CASSLGQTNTEAFF. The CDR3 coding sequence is TGTGCCAGCAGCCTGGGACAAACGAACACTGAAGCTTTCTTT.

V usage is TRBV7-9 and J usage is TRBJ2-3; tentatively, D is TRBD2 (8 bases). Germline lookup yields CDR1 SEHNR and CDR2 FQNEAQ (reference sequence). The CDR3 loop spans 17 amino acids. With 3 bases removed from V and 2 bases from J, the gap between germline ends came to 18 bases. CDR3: CASSLAAGGQLTDTQYF. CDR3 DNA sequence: TGTGCCAGCAGCTTGGCCGCGGGGGGACAGCTCACAGATACGCAGTATTTT.

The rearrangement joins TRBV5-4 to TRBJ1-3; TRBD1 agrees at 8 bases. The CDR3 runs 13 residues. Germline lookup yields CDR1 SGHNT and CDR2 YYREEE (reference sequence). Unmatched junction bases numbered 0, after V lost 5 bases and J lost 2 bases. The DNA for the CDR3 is TGTGCCAGCAGGGACAGGGCTGGAAACACCATATATTTT. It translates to CASRDRAGNTIYF.

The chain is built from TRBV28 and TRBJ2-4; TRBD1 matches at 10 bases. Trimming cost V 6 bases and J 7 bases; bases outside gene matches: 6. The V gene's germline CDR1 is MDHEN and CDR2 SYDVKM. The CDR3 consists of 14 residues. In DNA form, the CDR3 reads TGTGCCAGCAGCACTCCGGGACAGGGGAACATTCAGTACTTC. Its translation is CASSTPGQGNIQYF.

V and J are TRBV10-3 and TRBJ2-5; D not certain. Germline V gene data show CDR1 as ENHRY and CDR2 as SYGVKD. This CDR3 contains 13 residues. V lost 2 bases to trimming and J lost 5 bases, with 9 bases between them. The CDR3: CAISEPSRETQYF. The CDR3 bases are TGTGCCATCAGTGAGCCCTCCCGGGAGACCCAGTACTTC.